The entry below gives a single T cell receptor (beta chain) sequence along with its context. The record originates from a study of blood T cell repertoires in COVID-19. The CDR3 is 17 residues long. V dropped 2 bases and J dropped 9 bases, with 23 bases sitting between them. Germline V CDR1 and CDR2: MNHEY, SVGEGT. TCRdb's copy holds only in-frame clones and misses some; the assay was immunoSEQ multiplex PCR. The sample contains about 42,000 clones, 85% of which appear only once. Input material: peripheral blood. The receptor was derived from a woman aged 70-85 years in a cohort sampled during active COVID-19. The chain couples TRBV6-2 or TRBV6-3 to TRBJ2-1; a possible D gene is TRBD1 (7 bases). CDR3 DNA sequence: TGTGCCAGCAGTTACCTACGCGGGACAGCCGGTTGGCGTGAGCAGTTCTTC. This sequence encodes CASSYLRGTAGWREQFF.